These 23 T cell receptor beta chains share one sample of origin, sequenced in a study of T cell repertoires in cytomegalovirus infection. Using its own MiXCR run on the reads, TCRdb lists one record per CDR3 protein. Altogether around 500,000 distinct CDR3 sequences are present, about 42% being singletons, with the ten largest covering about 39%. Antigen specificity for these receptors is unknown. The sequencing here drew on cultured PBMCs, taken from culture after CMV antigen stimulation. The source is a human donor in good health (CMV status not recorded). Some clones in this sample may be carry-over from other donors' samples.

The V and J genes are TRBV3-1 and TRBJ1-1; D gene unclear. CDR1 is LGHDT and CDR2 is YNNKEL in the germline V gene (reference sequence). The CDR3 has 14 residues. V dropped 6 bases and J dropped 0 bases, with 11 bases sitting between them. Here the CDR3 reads CASRETALNTEAFF. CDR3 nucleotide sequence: TGTGCCAGCAGGGAAACAGCGCTGAACACTGAAGCTTTCTTT.

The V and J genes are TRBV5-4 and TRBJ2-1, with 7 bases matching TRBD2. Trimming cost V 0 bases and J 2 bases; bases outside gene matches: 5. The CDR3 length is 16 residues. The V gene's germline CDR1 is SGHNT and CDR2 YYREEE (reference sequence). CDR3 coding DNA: TGTGCCAGCAGCTTGGCGCTAGCGGCCACCTACAATGAGCAGTTCTTC. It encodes CASSLALAATYNEQFF.

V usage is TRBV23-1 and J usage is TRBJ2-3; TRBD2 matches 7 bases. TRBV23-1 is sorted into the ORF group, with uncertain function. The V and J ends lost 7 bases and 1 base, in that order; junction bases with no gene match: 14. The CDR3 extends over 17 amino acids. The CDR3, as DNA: TGCGCCAGCACCCTTACTTGCGGGAGAAGGGGCACAGATACGCAGTATTTT. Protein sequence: CASTLTCGRRGTDTQYF.

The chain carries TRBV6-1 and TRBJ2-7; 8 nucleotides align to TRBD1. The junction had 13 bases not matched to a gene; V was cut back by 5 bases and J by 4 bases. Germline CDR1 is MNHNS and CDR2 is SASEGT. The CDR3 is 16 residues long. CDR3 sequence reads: CASSPPTDRAVYEQYF. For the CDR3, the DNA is TGTGCCAGCAGTCCCCCCACGGACAGGGCGGTATACGAGCAGTACTTC.

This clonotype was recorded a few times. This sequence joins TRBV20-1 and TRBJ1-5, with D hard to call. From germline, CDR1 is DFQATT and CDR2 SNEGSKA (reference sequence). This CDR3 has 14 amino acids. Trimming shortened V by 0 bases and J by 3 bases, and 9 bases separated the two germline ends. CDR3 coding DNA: TGCAGTGCTAGAGAGTCTGAATTCAATCAGCCCCAGCATTTT. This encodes CSARESEFNQPQHF.

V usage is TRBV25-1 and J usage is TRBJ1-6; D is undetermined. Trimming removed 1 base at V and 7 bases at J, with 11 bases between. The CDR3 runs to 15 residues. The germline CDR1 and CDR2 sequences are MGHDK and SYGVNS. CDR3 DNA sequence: TGTGCCAGCAGTGAATGGAACAGCGAAAATTCACCCCTCCACTTT. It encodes CASSEWNSENSPLHF.

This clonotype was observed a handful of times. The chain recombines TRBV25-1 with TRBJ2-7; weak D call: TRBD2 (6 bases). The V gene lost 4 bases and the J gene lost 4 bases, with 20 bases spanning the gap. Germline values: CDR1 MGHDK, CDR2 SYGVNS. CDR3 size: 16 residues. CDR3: CASSVRGMGGVYEQYF. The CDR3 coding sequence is TGTGCCAGCAGTGTTCGGGGGATGGGCGGGGTATACGAGCAGTACTTC.

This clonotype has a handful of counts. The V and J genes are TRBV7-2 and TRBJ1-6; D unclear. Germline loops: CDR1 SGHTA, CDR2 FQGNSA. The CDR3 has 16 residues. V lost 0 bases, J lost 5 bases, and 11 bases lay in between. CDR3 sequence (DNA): TGTGCCAGCAGCTTAGCTCTAGCCAGAAATAATTCACCCCTCCACTTT. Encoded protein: CASSLALARNNSPLHF.

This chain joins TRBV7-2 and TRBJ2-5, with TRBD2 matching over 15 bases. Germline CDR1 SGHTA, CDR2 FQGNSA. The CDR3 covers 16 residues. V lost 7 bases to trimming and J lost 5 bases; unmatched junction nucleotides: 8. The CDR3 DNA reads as TGTGCCAGCACCTCAGGACTAGCGGGAGGGCAGGAGACCCAGTACTTC. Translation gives CASTSGLAGGQETQYF. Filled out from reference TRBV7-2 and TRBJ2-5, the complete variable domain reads GAGVSQSPSNKVTEKGKDVELRCDPISGHTALYWYRQSLGQGLEFLIYFQGNSAPDKSGLPSDRFSAERTGGSVSTLTIQRTQQEDSAVYLCASTSGLAGGQETQYFGPGTRLLVL.

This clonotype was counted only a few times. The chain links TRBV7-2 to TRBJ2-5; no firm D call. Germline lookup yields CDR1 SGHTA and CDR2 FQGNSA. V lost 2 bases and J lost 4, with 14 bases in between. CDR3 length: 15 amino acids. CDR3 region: CASSLYVSGSETQYF. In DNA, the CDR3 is TGTGCCAGCAGCTTATACGTTTCTGGCTCAGAGACCCAGTACTTC.

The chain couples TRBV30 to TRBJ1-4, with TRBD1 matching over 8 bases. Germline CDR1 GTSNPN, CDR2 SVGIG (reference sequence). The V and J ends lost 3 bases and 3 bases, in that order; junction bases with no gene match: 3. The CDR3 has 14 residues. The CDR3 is CAWSSGQANEKLFF. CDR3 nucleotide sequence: TGTGCCTGGAGCTCGGGACAGGCTAATGAAAAACTGTTTTTT.

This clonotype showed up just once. The DNA of the CDR3 is TGTGCCAGCAGCTTGAAGTCTGAGGGCTCCTACGAGCAGTACTTC. Encoded protein: CASSLKSEGSYEQYF. This sequence joins TRBV5-4 and TRBJ2-7; D perhaps matches TRBD2 (5 bases). The CDR3 extends over 15 amino acids. The ends were cut back, 1 base at V and 0 bases at J, with 11 bases in the middle. CDR1 SGHNT and CDR2 YYREEE come from the germline V gene (reference sequence).

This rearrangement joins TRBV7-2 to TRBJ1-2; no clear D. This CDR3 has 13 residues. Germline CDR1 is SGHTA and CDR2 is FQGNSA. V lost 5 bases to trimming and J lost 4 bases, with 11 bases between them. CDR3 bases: TGTGCCAGCAGCCCTCTAGAGATCTATGGCTACACCTTC. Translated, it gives CASSPLEIYGYTF.

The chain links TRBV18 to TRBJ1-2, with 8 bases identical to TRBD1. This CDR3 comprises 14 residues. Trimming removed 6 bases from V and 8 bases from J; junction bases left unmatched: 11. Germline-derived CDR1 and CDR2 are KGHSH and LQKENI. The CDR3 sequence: CASSNRGQVPGYTF. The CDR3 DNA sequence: TGTGCCAGCTCGAACCGGGGACAGGTCCCCGGCTACACCTTC.

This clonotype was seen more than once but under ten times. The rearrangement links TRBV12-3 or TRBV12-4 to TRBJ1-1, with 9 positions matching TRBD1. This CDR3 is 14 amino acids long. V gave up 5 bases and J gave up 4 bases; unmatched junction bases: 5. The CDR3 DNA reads TGTGCCAGCAGTAGGGACAGGGTACTCACTGAAGCTTTCTTT. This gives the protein CASSRDRVLTEAFF.

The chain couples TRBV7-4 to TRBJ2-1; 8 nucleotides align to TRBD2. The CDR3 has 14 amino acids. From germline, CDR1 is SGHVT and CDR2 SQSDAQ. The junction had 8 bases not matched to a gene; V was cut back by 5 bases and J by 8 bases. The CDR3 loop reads CASSLGREVYEQFF. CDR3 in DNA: TGTGCCAGCAGCCTCGGGCGGGAGGTCTATGAGCAGTTCTTC.

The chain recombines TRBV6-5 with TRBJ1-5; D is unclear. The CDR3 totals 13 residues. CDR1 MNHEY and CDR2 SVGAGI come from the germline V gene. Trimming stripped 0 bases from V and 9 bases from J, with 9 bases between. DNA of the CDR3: TGTGCCAGCAGTTACTCGAATAGCCGGCCCCAGCATTTT. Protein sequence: CASSYSNSRPQHF.

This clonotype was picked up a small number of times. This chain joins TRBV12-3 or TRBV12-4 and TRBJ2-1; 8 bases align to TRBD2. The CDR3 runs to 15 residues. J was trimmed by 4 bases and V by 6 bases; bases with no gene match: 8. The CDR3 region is CASSPRGGGYNEQFF. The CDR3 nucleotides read TGTGCCAGCAGCCCCCGGGGGGGAGGGTACAATGAGCAGTTCTTC.

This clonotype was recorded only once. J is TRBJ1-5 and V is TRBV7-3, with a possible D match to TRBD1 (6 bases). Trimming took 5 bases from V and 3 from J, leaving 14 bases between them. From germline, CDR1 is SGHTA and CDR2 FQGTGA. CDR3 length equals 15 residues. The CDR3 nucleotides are TGTGCCAGCAGCCCCAAGGGGGAGGTCAATCAGCCCCAGCATTTT. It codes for CASSPKGEVNQPQHF.

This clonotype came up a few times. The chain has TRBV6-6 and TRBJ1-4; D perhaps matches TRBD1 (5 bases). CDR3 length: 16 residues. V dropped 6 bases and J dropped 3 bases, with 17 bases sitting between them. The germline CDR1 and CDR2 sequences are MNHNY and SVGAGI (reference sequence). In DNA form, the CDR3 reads TGTGCCAGCAGACCACGGGGGATTGGGTCTAATGAAAAACTGTTTTTT. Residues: CASRPRGIGSNEKLFF.

The CDR3 DNA reads TGTGCCAGCACCCTGCGCGCGGGGGTTTACTCCTACAATGAGCAGTTCTTC. It yields the protein CASTLRAGVYSYNEQFF. The V call is TRBV12-3 or TRBV12-4, the J call TRBJ2-1, with TRBD2 identical over 7 bases. This CDR3 comprises 17 residues. The junction had 12 bases not matched to a gene; V was cut back by 7 bases and J by 0 bases.

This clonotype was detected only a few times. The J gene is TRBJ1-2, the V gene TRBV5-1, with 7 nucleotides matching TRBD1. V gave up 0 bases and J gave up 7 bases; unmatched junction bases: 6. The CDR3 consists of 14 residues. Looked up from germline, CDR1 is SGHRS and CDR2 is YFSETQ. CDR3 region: CASSLVEGALGYTF. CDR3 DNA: TGCGCCAGCAGCTTGGTAGAGGGGGCGCTTGGCTACACCTTC.

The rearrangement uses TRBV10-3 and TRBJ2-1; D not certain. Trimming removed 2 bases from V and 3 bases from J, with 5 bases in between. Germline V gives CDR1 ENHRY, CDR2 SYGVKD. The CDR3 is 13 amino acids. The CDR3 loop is CAISEILYNEQFF. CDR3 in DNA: TGTGCCATCAGTGAGATACTCTACAATGAGCAGTTCTTC.